The next 16 T cell receptor beta chains were all read from a single sample in a study of identical twins. A single record per CDR3 protein comes from TCRdb applying MiXCR to the 5' RACE reads. This table holds approximately 620,000 distinct CDR3 sequences, 8.5% to 9.5% found once. This sample was shared with a second study, whose subject was yellow fever vaccine responses in identical twins.

Sequenced material: PBMCs. All receptors come from a woman younger than 30 in good health.

This clonotype has only a few counts. The chain has TRBV12-3 or TRBV12-4 and TRBJ2-7; D gene uncertain. The CDR3 length is 14 residues. Trimming left V 2 bases short and J 3 bases short, with 11 bases between. CDR3 nucleotides: TGTGCCAGCAGTTTAAGTCTGGGATACTACGAGCAGTACTTC. Translated, it gives CASSLSLGYYEQYF.

This clonotype was counted only a few times. The chain links TRBV29-1 to TRBJ2-5; D may be TRBD2 (7 bases). The CDR3 runs to 12 residues. Germline V gene data show CDR1 as SQVTM and CDR2 as ANQGSEA. V shed 6 bases and J shed 4 bases, with 12 bases lying between them. For the CDR3, the DNA is TGCAGCGTCGCCCGGGGGGCAGAGACCCAGTACTTC. Protein: CSVARGAETQYF.

This clonotype appeared a few times. CDR3 region: CSARRLAANYEQYF. CDR3 sequence (DNA): TGCAGTGCTAGACGACTAGCGGCGAACTACGAGCAGTACTTC. This rearrangement joins TRBV20-1 to TRBJ2-7; TRBD2 agrees at 9 bases. This CDR3 contains 14 residues. The ends lost 2 bases at V and 3 bases at J; junction bases unmatched: 5. Germline CDR1 and CDR2: DFQATT and SNEGSKA (reference sequence).

The chain carries TRBV3-1 and TRBJ2-1; perhaps TRBD2 as D (7 bases). This CDR3 has 15 residues. Between the trimmed V and J ends, which lost 4 bases and 9 bases, there was a span of 19 bases. CDR1 and CDR2 (germline): LGHDT, YNNKEL (reference sequence). This CDR3 reads CASSPPSRGAGEQFF. CDR3 in DNA: TGTGCCAGCAGCCCACCCAGCCGGGGGGCCGGTGAGCAGTTCTTC.

This clonotype occurred a few times. V gene TRBV28 combines with J gene TRBJ2-1; D is unresolved. The germline V and J ends were trimmed by 5 bases and 0 bases, with 11 bases remaining between them. The germline V gene encodes CDR1 MDHEN and CDR2 SYDVKM. This CDR3 has 15 residues. DNA for the CDR3: TGTGCCAGCAGTGTGTTATTAAGCTCCTACAATGAGCAGTTCTTC. Its protein product is CASSVLLSSYNEQFF.

In this sample, this clonotype turned up a few times. V usage is TRBV2 and J usage is TRBJ2-3; 10 bases agree with TRBD2. Germline V gives CDR1 SNHLY, CDR2 FYNNEI. Unmatched junction bases numbered 17, after V lost 9 bases and J lost 2 bases. CDR3 size: 18 residues. The CDR3 spells CARSSGGTALTTTDTQYF. The CDR3 bases are TGTGCCAGATCTAGCGGGGGTACCGCCCTCACTACCACAGATACGCAGTATTTT.

This clonotype was detected a few times. The gene calls are TRBV7-9 and TRBJ2-7; D is undetermined. The CDR3 extends over 13 amino acids. Between the trimmed V and J ends, which lost 1 base and 5 bases, there was a span of 9 bases. Germline V gene data show CDR1 as SEHNR and CDR2 as FQNEAQ (reference sequence). CDR3 DNA sequence: TGTGCCAGCAGCTTAGTCGCTCTCCACGAGCAGTACTTC. This sequence encodes CASSLVALHEQYF.

This clonotype was picked up a small number of times. The V gene is TRBV2, the J gene TRBJ2-1, with a weak D call TRBD1 (5 bases). Looked up from germline, CDR1 is SNHLY and CDR2 is FYNNEI. This CDR3 has 15 amino acids. Trimming removed 10 bases at V and 0 bases at J, with 16 bases between. This CDR3 reads CATTKTVSSYNEQFF. DNA of the CDR3: TGTGCCACCACCAAGACAGTATCCTCCTACAATGAGCAGTTCTTC.

There are a few counts of this clonotype. The chain couples TRBV12-3 or TRBV12-4 to TRBJ1-5; TRBD1 aligns across 8 bases. J lost 6 bases, V lost 5 bases, and 6 bases had no gene match. CDR3 length equals 14 residues. CDR3 bases: TGTGCCAGCAGTCGACGACAGGGGATTCAGCCCCAGCATTTT. Its translation is CASSRRQGIQPQHF.

This clonotype came up a few times. The chain has TRBV7-6 and TRBJ2-5; tentative D call: TRBD2 (5 bases). V lost 1 base to trimming and J lost 2 bases, with 14 bases between them. This CDR3 has 16 amino acids. The germline V gene has CDR1 SGHVS and CDR2 FNYEAQ. Here the CDR3 reads CASSLGSGMGQETQYF. CDR3 nucleotides: TGTGCCAGCAGCTTAGGTTCGGGAATGGGGCAAGAGACCCAGTACTTC.

The V call is TRBV7-9, the J call TRBJ2-3, with TRBD2 matching over 7 bases. The CDR3 has 16 residues. V was pared by 3 bases and J by 0 bases, with 6 bases of the junction left unmatched. Germline V gene data show CDR1 as SEHNR and CDR2 as FQNEAQ (reference sequence). CDR3 sequence: CASSFGSGTSTDTQYF. As DNA, the CDR3 is TGTGCCAGCAGCTTCGGGAGCGGGACTAGCACAGATACGCAGTATTTT. The entire variable domain, with the rest obtained from reference TRBV7-9 and TRBJ2-3, is as follows: DTGVSQNPRHKITKRGQNVTFRCDPISEHNRLYWYRQTLGQGPEFLTYFQNEAQLEKSRLLSDRFSAERPKGSFSTLEIQRTEQGDSAMYLCASSFGSGTSTDTQYFGPGTRLTVL.

This clonotype was counted only a few times. The chain links TRBV4-1 to TRBJ2-7, with 9 nucleotides matching TRBD1. Trimming cost V 4 bases and J 5 bases; bases outside gene matches: 9. The CDR3 loop spans 15 amino acids. Germline CDR1 is MGHRA and CDR2 is YSYEKL. The CDR3 sequence is CASSRTGVVCHEQYF. The CDR3 DNA reads TGCGCCAGCAGCCGGACAGGGGTCGTCTGCCACGAGCAGTACTTC.

This chain joins TRBV6-1 and TRBJ1-1; 9 nucleotides line up with TRBD1. J was trimmed by 3 bases and V by 6 bases; bases with no gene match: 2. The CDR3 extends over 13 amino acids. Germline values: CDR1 MNHNS, CDR2 SASEGT. The CDR3 loop reads CASSRDRDTEAFF. The CDR3, as DNA: TGTGCCAGCAGCCGGGACAGGGACACTGAAGCTTTCTTT.

The chain is built from TRBV19 and TRBJ2-2, with 8 bases fitting TRBD2. The CDR3 extends over 16 amino acids. Per germline, CDR1 LNHDA and CDR2 SQIVND (reference sequence). With V trimmed by 5 bases and J by 5 bases, 10 bases remained unmatched. This CDR3 is CASSLSSGWRTGELFF. Written as DNA, the CDR3 is TGTGCCAGTAGTCTCTCTAGCGGGTGGCGAACCGGGGAGCTGTTTTTT.

This chain joins TRBV3-1 and TRBJ2-1, with a tentative D call TRBD2 (6 bases). V shed 0 bases and J shed 1 base, with 10 bases lying between them. From germline, CDR1 is LGHDT and CDR2 YNNKEL (reference sequence). The CDR3 contains 16 residues. The CDR3 DNA reads TGTGCCAGCAGCCAAGAGGTGGGGGGATCCTACAATGAGCAGTTCTTC. Translation: CASSQEVGGSYNEQFF.

The chain is built from TRBV20-1 and TRBJ1-4; 7 nucleotides match TRBD1. The CDR3 extends over 13 amino acids. The V gene end was trimmed by 6 bases and the J gene end by 6 bases; junction bases not matched to a gene: 7. Germline V gene lookup returns CDR1 DFQATT and CDR2 SNEGSKA (reference sequence). The CDR3 here is CSALHRGDEKLFF. CDR3 nucleotides: TGCAGTGCATTACACAGGGGAGATGAAAAACTGTTTTTT.